Listed here are 11 T cell receptor beta chains from one sample, sequenced in a study of blood T cell repertoires in COVID-19. Method: immunoSEQ multiplex PCR; TCRdb's copy keeps in-frame clones and lacks some. This sample has tens of thousands of clones; around 87% occur once, and the top ten carry approximately 6.9%. The sample taken for sequencing was peripheral blood. All receptors come from a man in his sixties with active or convalescent COVID-19.

V and J are TRBV5-4 and TRBJ1-2, with D tentatively TRBD1 (5 bases). The CDR3 contains 14 residues. The germline V gene has CDR1 SGHNT and CDR2 YYREEE (reference sequence). V lost 4 bases, J lost 0 bases, and 10 bases lay in between. In DNA form, the CDR3 reads TGTGCCAGCAGCCCCAGACAGACTAACTATGGCTACACCTTC. Its protein is CASSPRQTNYGYTF.

The genes are TRBV6-5 and TRBJ1-2; 7 bases line up with TRBD1. The CDR3 is 14 amino acids. CDR1 is MNHEY and CDR2 is SVGAGI in the germline V gene. The V segment lost 5 bases and the J segment 6 bases; nucleotides outside the gene matches: 9. The CDR3 coding sequence is TGTGCCAGCAGTCAATTCGGGGACAGCAATGGCTACACCTTC. It translates to CASSQFGDSNGYTF.

About this clone itself: The sample has other DNA sequences that encode this CDR3 too. The J gene is TRBJ1-1, the V gene TRBV3-1 (or the pseudogene TRBV3-2), with 12 bases matching TRBD1. This CDR3 spans 16 amino acids. Germline V gives CDR1 LGHDT, CDR2 YNNKEL (reference sequence). Trimming took 4 bases from V and 4 from J; bases not matched to a gene: 7. CDR3 loop: CASSPRDRGRFTEAFF. The CDR3 coding sequence is TGTGCCAGCAGCCCCCGGGACAGGGGGCGATTCACTGAAGCTTTCTTT.

CDR3 amino acids: CASSVGGLSSDEQFF. The DNA for the CDR3 is TGTGCCAGCAGCGTAGGGGGACTTAGTAGCGATGAGCAGTTCTTC. This chain connects TRBV9 to TRBJ2-1; a possible D gene is TRBD2 (6 bases). The V gene's germline CDR1 is SGDLS and CDR2 YYNGEE. V was cut by 0 bases and J by 8 bases, with 15 bases left in between. The CDR3 has 15 residues.

This rearrangement joins TRBV5-8 to TRBJ1-5; TRBD1 matches 8 bases. The V segment lost 4 bases and the J segment 3 bases; nucleotides outside the gene matches: 9. Per the germline V gene, CDR1 is SGHTS and CDR2 is YDEGEE. This CDR3 spans 16 amino acids. The CDR3: CASSPGQAVLNQPQHF. CDR3 nucleotide sequence: TGTGCCAGCAGCCCGGGACAGGCAGTTCTCAATCAGCCCCAGCATTTT.

The genes are TRBV7-3 and TRBJ2-2, with D unresolved. This CDR3 is built from 13 residues. Looked up from germline, CDR1 is SGHTA and CDR2 is FQGTGA. V lost 5 bases, J lost 2 bases, and 6 bases lay in between. CDR3 in amino acids: CASSKQNTGELFF. The CDR3 DNA reads TGTGCCAGCAGCAAACAAAACACCGGGGAGCTGTTTTTT.

The table lists this clone with a few counts. The sample carries other DNA sequences with the same CDR3. The chain is built from TRBV19 and TRBJ1-5, with TRBD1 matching 7 bases. CDR3 size: 15 residues. V trimming: 3 bases; J trimming: 2 bases; junction bases outside the gene matches: 4. Germline lookup yields CDR1 LNHDA and CDR2 SQIVND (reference sequence). CDR3 in amino acids: CASSIDRVGNQPQHF. The DNA for the CDR3 is TGTGCCAGTAGTATCGACAGGGTTGGCAATCAGCCCCAGCATTTT.

The chain combines TRBV3-1 (or the pseudogene TRBV3-2) with TRBJ2-2; 11 bases match TRBD2. There are 16 residues in the CDR3. Germline V gene data show CDR1 as LGHDT and CDR2 as YNNKEL (reference sequence). After removal of 6 bases from V and 1 base from J, the junction contained 4 bases not matched to a gene. CDR3 region: CASSRLAGGNTGELFF. The CDR3 nucleotides read TGTGCCAGCAGTCGCCTAGCGGGAGGGAACACCGGGGAGCTGTTTTTT.

The V gene is TRBV7-9, the J gene TRBJ1-2; 7 nucleotides line up with TRBD1. Germline trimming cut 6 bases from V and 1 base from J; bases unmatched to any gene: 11. Germline V gene sequence: CDR1 SEHNR, CDR2 FQNEAQ (reference sequence). The CDR3 covers 16 residues. CDR3 protein: CASSSHSGTVNYGYTF. The CDR3 DNA reads as TGTGCCAGCAGTTCGCATTCAGGGACAGTTAACTATGGCTACACCTTC.

The chain has TRBV19 and TRBJ2-1; 11 bases line up with TRBD2. The V gene end was trimmed by 1 base and the J gene end by 7 bases; junction bases not matched to a gene: 6. Germline CDR1 reads LNHDA; CDR2 reads SQIVND (reference sequence). The CDR3 extends over 16 amino acids. CDR3 in DNA: TGTGCCAGTAGTATAGGCCCACTAGCGGGGGTTAATGAGCAGTTCTTC. It yields the protein CASSIGPLAGVNEQFF. The whole variable domain, remainder taken from reference TRBV19 and TRBJ2-1, is DGGITQSPKYLFRKEGQNVTLSCEQNLNHDAMYWYRQDPGQGLRLIYYSQIVNDFQKGDIAEGYSVSREKKESFPLTVTSAQKNPTAFYLCASSIGPLAGVNEQFFGPGTRLTVL.

This sequence joins TRBV5-4 and TRBJ1-1; the D gene is possibly TRBD1 (6 bases). Trimming left V 2 bases short and J 4 bases short, with 15 bases between. Germline values: CDR1 SGHNT, CDR2 YYREEE (reference sequence). This CDR3 contains 15 residues. Here the CDR3 DNA reads TGTGCCAGCAGCTTTCTAGACAGGACCGGCACTGAAGCTTTCTTT. Protein product: CASSFLDRTGTEAFF.